This T cell receptor beta chain is drawn from a study of cytomegalovirus exposure and HLA in healthy donors. The germline gives CDR1 SGHRS, CDR2 YFSETQ. Trimming cost V 0 bases and J 0 bases, with 6 bases left between them. This CDR3 contains 15 residues. 13 Jbeta primers and 60 Vbeta primers were used for the PCR. Repertoires were generated with immunoSEQ multiplex PCR, while TCRdb's copy carries only in-frame clones and drops some. The table lists around 90,000 clones, about 79% of them singletons. What was sequenced was PBMCs. The chain links TRBV5-1 to TRBJ2-2; D unresolved. This clonotype was sampled from a man aged 50-60 years in good health and CMV-seronegative. The chain's CDR3 is CASSLVGSNTGELFF. The CDR3 nucleotides are TGCGCCAGCAGCTTGGTCGGTTCGAACACCGGGGAGCTGTTTTTT.